This T cell receptor beta chain derives from a study of read filtering for tumor transcriptome and immune sequencing. The CDR3 runs 18 residues. The V gene's germline CDR1 is SEHNR and CDR2 FQNEAQ (reference sequence). This clonotype appeared a few times. A read error may account for a junction end that differs from germline. This library used about 400 ng RNA and molecular barcoded adaptors spanning alpha/delta and beta/gamma chains. A single record per CDR3 protein comes from TCRdb applying MiXCR to the reads. The sample yields more than 35,000 distinct CDR3 sequences, approximately 14% seen once. The sequenced sample consisted of a population of CD138-negative cells sorted from bone marrow. The V call is TRBV7-9, the J call TRBJ2-1; 7 bases fit TRBD2. This TCR was recovered from a donor older than 35 with multiple myeloma. The CDR3 DNA follows: TGCGCCAGCAGCTTAGTTATTAACGGGACTATAACAGGCAATGAGCAGTTCTTC. It yields the protein CASSLVINGTITGNEQFF.